This TCR beta chain was captured by sequencing in a study of blood T cells in healthy people across ages. Study-wide results and caveats: Diversity was higher, and naive CD4+ cells more numerous, in long-lived donors than in aged donors. As age increased, TCR beta diversity per million T cells fell in a roughly linear fashion.

This clonotype was counted between two and nine times. As yet, its antigen is unknown. Trimming shortened V by 5 bases and J by 7 bases, and 9 bases separated the two germline ends. The CDR3 has 12 residues. Isolating PBMCs gave at least 6 million of these cells per sample. Primers used in a second PCR of roughly 7 to 11 cycles were a sample-barcoded 5' primer and a J-beta primer mix. Every cDNA was tagged by a template-switch adaptor with 12 random nucleotides. Using its own MiXCR run on the 5' RACE reads, TCRdb lists one record per CDR3 protein. The sample gives about 1,400,000 distinct CDR3 sequences, approximately 42% of which show up once; under 8% is in the top ten.

The chain is built from TRBV12-3 or TRBV12-4 and TRBJ2-1; D is unclear. This clonotype was sampled from a woman aged 18-29 years in good health. Sample: blood. The CDR3 nucleotides read TGTGCCAGCAGTGGACCCGAAAATGAGCAGTTCTTC. Protein: CASSGPENEQFF.